The text below deals with one T cell receptor (beta chain). Its cognate antigen is unknown. The CDR3 runs to 14 residues. V lost 6 bases to trimming and J lost 1 base, with 12 bases between them. Germline loops: CDR1 ENHRY, CDR2 SYGVKD. The record originates from a study of cytotoxic CD8 clonotypes in ibrutinib-treated CLL. Study-wide points: In comparison with age-matched healthy donors, baseline clonality was higher and tracked circulating CD8+ T-cell counts. Public clonotypes showed up rarely, and on treatment they shrank or held steady.

Genomic DNA for TCR beta libraries, approximately 2 micrograms, came from cryopreserved PBMCs. This table comes from immunoSEQ multiplex PCR, and its TCRdb copy is limited to in-frame clones, with some not included. Of hundreds of thousands of clones in the sample, almost 80% were seen once. The source material was PBMCs, sampled before ibrutinib treatment. This rearrangement joins TRBV10-3 to TRBJ1-1; D is perhaps TRBD1 (6 bases). The receptor's source is a human donor with chronic lymphocytic leukemia. The CDR3 spells CAISPGHKNTEAFF. In DNA, the CDR3 is TGTGCCATCAGCCCGGGACACAAGAACACTGAAGCTTTCTTT.